This is a list of T cell receptor beta chains from one sample in a study of blood T cell repertoires in COVID-19. Produced via immunoSEQ multiplex PCR; TCRdb's table is partial and in-frame only. The data hold a few hundred thousand clones, with roughly 82% observed a single time. The sequencing input was peripheral blood. The receptors stem from a woman aged 40 to 50 who had recovered from COVID-19. Both conserved end residues are part of each CDR3.

v_call,cdr3_aa
TRBV2,CASSLDSTTLTFF
TRBV21-1,CASSKSEGDGYTF
TRBV4-3,CASSQDPTASGGAVDTQYF
TRBV9,CASSVSGSGELFF
TRBV28,CASSSSSGANVLTF
TRBV4-3,CASSQLVGGDNQPQHF
TRBV6-5,CASSLGIGQGGEKLFF
TRBV11-2,CASSLRVGTLYEQYF
TRBV6-5,CASSYRDRGYEQYF
TRBV7-2,CASSLVGQGTINSPLHF
TRBV4-1,CASSQGPTTLGYEQYF
TRBV3-1/TRBV3-2,CASSAPGQGRGYTF
TRBV7-6,CASSFRAFPGERNTIYF